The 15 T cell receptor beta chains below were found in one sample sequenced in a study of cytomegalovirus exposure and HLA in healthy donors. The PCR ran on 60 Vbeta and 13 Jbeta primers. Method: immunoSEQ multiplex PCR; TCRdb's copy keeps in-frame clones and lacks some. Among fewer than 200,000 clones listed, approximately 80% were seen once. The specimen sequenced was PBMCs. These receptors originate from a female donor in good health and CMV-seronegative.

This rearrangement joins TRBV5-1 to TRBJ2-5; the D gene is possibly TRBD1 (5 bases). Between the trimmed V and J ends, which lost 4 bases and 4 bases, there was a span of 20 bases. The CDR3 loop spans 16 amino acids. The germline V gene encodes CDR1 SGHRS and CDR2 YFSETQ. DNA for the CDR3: TGCGCCAGCAGCCAGGGCCATTCTCTCCGGGTAGAGACCCAGTACTTC. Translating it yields CASSQGHSLRVETQYF.

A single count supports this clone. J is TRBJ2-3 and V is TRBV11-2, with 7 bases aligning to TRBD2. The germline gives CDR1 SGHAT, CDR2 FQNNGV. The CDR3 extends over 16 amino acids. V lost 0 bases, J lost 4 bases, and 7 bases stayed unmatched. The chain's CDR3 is CASSLDLRGYPDTQYF. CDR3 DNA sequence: TGTGCCAGCAGCTTAGACTTGCGGGGGTACCCAGATACGCAGTATTTT.

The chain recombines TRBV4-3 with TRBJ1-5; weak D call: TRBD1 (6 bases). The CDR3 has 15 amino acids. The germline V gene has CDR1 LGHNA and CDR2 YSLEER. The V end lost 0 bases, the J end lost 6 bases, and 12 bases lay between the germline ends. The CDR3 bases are TGCGCCAGCAGCCAAGATACGGGGGGCCGTCAGCCCCAGCATTTT. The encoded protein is CASSQDTGGRQPQHF.

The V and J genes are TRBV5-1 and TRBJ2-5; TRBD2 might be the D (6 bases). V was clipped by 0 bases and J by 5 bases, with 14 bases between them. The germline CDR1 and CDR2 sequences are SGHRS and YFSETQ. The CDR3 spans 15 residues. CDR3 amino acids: CASSLARGSEETQYF. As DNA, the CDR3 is TGCGCCAGCAGCTTGGCGCGGGGTAGTGAGGAGACCCAGTACTTC.

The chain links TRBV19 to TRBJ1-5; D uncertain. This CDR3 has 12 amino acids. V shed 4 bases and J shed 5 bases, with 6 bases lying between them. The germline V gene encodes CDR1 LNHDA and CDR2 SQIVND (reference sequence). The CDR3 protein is CASSSRDQPQHF. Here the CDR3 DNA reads TGTGCCAGTAGTAGTCGGGATCAGCCCCAGCATTTT.

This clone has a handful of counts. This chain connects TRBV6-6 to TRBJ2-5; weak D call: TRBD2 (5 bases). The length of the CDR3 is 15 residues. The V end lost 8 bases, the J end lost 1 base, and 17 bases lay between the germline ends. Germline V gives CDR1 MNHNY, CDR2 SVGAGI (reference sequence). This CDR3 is CASWRAVEAQETQYF. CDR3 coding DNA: TGTGCCAGCTGGCGGGCCGTGGAGGCCCAAGAGACCCAGTACTTC.

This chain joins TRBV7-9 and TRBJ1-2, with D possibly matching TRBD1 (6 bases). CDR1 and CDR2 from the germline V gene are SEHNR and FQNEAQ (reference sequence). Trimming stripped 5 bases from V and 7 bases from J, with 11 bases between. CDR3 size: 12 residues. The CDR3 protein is CASSTQGTGYTF. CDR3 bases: TGTGCCAGCAGCACCCAGGGGACTGGCTACACCTTC.

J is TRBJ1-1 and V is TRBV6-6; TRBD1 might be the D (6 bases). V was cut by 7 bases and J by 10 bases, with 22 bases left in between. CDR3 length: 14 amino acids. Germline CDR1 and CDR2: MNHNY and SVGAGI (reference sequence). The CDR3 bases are TGTGCCAGCAAACCCCCCGAGGATCGCAGGGGAGCTTTCTTT. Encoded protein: CASKPPEDRRGAFF.

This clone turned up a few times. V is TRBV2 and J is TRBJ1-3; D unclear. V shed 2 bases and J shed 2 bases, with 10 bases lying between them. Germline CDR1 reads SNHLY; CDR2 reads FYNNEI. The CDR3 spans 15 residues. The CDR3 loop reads CASSEFVFTGNTIYF. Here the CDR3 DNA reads TGTGCCAGCAGTGAATTTGTATTTACTGGAAACACCATATATTTT.

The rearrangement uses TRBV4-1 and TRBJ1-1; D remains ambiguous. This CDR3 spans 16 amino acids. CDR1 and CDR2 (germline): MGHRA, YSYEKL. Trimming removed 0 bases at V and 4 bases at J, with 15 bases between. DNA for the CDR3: TGCGCCAGCAGCCAAGATCCCGGACTGGTGGGCACTGAAGCTTTCTTT. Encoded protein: CASSQDPGLVGTEAFF.

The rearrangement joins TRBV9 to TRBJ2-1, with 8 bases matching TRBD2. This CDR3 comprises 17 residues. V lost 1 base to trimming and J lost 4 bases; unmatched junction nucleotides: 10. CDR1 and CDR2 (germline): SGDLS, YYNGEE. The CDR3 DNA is TGTGCCAGCAGCGTATTTAGTGCGGGAGGTGGATACAATGAGCAGTTCTTC. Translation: CASSVFSAGGGYNEQFF.

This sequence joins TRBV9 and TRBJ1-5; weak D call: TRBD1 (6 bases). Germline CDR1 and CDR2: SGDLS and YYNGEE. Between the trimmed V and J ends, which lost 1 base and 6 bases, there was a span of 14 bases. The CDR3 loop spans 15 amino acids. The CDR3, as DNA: TGTGCCAGCAGCGTATCAGGGGCGTTTGGTCAGCCCCAGCATTTT. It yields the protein CASSVSGAFGQPQHF.

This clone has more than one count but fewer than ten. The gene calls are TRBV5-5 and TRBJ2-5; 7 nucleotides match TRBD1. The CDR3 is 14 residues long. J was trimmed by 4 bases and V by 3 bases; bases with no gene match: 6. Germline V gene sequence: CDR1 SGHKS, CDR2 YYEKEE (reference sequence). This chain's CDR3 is CASSSMTGRETQYF. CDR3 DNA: TGTGCCAGCAGCTCAATGACAGGGAGAGAGACCCAGTACTTC.

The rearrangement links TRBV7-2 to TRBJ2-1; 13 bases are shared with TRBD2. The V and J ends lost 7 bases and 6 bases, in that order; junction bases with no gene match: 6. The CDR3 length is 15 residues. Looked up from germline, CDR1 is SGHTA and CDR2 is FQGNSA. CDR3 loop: CASTYRTSGGNEQFF. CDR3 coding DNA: TGTGCCAGCACGTACCGGACTAGCGGGGGCAATGAGCAGTTCTTC.

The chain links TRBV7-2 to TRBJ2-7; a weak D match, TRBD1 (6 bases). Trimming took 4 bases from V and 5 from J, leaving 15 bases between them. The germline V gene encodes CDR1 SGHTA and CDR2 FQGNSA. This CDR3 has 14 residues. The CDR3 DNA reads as TGTGCCAGCAGCTCAACTACAGGGTTCAACGAGCAGTACTTC. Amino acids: CASSSTTGFNEQYF.